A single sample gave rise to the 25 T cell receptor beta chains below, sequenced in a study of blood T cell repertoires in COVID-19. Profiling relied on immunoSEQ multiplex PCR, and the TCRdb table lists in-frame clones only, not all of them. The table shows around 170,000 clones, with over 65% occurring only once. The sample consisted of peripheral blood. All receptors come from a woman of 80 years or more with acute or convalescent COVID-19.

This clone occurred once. The CDR3 is CASGAQVNEKLFF. In DNA form, the CDR3 reads TGCGCCAGTGGTGCACAGGTGAATGAAAAACTGTTTTTT. This sequence joins TRBV5-1 and TRBJ1-4; D might be TRBD1 (5 bases). CDR3 length: 13 residues. Germline V gene sequence: CDR1 SGHRS, CDR2 YFSETQ. V dropped 8 bases and J dropped 5 bases, with 13 bases sitting between them.

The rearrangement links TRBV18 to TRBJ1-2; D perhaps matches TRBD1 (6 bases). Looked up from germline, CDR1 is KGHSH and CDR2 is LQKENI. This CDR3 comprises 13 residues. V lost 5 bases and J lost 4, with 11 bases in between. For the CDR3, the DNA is TGTGCCAGCTCAGAACAGGGCAGCTATGGCTACACCTTC. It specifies CASSEQGSYGYTF.

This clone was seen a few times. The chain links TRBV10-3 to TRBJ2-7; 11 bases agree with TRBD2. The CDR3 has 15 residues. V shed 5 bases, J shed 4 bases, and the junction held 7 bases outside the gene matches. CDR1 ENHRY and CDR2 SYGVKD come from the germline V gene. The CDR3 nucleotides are TGTGCCATCAGTTCTACTAGCGGGAGCAATTACGAGCAGTACTTC. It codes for CAISSTSGSNYEQYF.

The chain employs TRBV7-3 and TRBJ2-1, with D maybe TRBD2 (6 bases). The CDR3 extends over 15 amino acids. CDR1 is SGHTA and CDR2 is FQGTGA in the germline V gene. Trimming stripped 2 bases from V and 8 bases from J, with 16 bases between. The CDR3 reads CASSLYNGRGDEQFF. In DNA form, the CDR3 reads TGTGCCAGCAGCTTATATAACGGGAGAGGCGATGAGCAGTTCTTC.

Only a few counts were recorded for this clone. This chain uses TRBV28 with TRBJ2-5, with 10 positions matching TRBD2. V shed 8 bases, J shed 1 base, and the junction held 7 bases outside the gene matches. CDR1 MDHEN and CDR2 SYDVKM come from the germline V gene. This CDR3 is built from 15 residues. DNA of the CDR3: TGTGCCAGCGGGCAGCGGGAGGGCCTCCAAGAGACCCAGTACTTC. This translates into CASGQREGLQETQYF.

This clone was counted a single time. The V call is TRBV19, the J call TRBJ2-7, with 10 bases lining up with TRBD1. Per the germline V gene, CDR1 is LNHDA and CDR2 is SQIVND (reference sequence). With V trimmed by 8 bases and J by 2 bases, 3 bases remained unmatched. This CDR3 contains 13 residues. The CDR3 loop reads CASRDRGTYEQYF. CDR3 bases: TGTGCCAGTCGGGACAGGGGCACCTACGAGCAGTACTTC.

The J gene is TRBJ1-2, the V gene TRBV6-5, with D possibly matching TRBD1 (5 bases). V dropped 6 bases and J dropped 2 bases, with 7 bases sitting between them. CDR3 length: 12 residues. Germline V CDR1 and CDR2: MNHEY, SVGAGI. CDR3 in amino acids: CASSRQNYGYTF. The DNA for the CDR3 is TGTGCCAGCAGCCGACAGAACTATGGCTACACCTTC.

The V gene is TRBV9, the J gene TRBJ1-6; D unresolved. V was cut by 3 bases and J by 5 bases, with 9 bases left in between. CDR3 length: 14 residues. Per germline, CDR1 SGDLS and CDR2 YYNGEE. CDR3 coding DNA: TGTGCCAGCAGCGCACGAGGGCATAATTCACCCCTCCACTTT. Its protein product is CASSARGHNSPLHF.

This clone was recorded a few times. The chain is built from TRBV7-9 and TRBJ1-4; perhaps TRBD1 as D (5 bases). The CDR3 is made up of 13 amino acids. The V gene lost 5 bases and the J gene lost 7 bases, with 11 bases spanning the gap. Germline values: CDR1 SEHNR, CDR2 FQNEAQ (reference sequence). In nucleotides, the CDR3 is TGTGCCAGCAGCCCTCGCAGGGTTGAAAAACTGTTTTTT. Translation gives CASSPRRVEKLFF.

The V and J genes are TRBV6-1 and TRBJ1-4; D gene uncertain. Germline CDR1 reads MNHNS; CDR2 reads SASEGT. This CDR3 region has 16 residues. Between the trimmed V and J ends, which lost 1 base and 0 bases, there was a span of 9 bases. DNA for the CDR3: TGTGCCAGCAGTGAAGTCCCCCCAGCAACTAATGAAAAACTGTTTTTT. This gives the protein CASSEVPPATNEKLFF.

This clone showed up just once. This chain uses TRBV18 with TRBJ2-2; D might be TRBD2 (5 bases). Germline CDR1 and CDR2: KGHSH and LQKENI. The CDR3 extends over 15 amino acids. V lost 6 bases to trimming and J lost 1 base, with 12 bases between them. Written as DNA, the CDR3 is TGTGCCAGCTCCCTGGAGGTGGTGAACACCGGGGAGCTGTTTTTT. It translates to CASSLEVVNTGELFF.

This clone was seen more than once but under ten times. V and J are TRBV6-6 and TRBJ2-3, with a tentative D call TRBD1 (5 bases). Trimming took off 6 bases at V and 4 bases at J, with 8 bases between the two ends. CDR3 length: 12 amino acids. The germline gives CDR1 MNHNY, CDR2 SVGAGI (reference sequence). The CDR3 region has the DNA TGTGCCAGCAGCAGGGTCTCAGATACGCAGTATTTT. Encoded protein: CASSRVSDTQYF.

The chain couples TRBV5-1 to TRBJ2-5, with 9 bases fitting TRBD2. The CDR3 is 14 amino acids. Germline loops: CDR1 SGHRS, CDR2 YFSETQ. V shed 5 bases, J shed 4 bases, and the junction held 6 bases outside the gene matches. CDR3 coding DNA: TGCGCCAGCAGTTGGGATAGCGGGAGAGAGACCCAGTACTTC. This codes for CASSWDSGRETQYF.

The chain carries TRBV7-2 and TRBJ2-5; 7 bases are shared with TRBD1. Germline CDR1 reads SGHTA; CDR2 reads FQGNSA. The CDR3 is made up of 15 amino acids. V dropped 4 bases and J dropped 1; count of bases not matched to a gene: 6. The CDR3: CASSYQGGSQETQYF. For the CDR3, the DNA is TGTGCCAGCAGCTACCAAGGGGGCTCCCAAGAGACCCAGTACTTC.

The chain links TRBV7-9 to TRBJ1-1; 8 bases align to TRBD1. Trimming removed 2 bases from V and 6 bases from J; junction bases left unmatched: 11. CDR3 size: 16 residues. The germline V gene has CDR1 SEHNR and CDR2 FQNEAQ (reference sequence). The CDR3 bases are TGTGCCAGCAGCTTACGGCCCGGGACAGGAAAACCTGAAGCTTTCTTT. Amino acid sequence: CASSLRPGTGKPEAFF.

The CDR3: CASSLNLRGGPLLKDTQYF. CDR3 in DNA: TGTGCCAGCAGCTTGAATCTTAGGGGGGGCCCCCTCCTGAAAGATACGCAGTATTTT. The V and J genes are TRBV7-3 and TRBJ2-3, with TRBD2 as a possible D gene (7 bases). This CDR3 spans 19 amino acids. Trimming removed 3 bases from V and 5 bases from J, with 27 bases in between. Germline CDR1 SGHTA, CDR2 FQGTGA.

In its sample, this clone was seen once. The CDR3 spells CASSPGGLAGGYEQFF. The DNA for the CDR3 is TGTGCCAGCAGCCCAGGGGGACTAGCGGGAGGATATGAGCAGTTCTTC. The genes are TRBV7-3 and TRBJ2-1; TRBD2 matches 15 bases. V lost 5 bases and J lost 8; bases outside the gene matches: 7. The CDR3 has 16 residues. Germline V gene data show CDR1 as SGHTA and CDR2 as FQGTGA.

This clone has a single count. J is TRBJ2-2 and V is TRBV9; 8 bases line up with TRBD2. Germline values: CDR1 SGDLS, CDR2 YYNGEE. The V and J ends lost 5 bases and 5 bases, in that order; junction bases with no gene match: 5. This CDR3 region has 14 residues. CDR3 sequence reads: CASRTGGPTGELFF. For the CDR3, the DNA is TGTGCCAGCAGGACGGGAGGGCCTACCGGGGAGCTGTTTTTT.

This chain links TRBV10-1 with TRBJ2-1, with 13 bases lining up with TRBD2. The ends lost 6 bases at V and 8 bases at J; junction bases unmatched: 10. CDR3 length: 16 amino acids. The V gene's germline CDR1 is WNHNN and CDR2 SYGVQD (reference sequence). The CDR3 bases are TGCGCCAGCAGGAGGAGGACTAGCGGGAGTTTTGATGAGCAGTTCTTC. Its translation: CASRRRTSGSFDEQFF.

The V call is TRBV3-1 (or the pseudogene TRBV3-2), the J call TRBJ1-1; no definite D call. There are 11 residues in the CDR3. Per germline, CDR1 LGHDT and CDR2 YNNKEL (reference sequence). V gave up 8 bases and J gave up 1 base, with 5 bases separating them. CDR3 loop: CASGTNTEAFF. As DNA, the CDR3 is TGTGCCAGCGGCACGAACACTGAAGCTTTCTTT.

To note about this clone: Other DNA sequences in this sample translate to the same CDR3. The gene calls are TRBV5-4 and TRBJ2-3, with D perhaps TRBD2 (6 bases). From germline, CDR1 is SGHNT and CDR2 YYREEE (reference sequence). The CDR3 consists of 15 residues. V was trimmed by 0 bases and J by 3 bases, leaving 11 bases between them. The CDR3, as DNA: TGTGCCAGCAGCTTGGCAGGAGGGCGGACAGATACGCAGTATTTT. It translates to CASSLAGGRTDTQYF.

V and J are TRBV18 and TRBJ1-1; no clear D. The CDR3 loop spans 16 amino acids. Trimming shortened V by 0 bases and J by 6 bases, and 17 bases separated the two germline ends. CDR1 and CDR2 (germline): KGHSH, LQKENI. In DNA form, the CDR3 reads TGTGCCAGCTCACCACCATGGAGGGCGACTTTGGCTGAAGCTTTCTTT. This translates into CASSPPWRATLAEAFF.

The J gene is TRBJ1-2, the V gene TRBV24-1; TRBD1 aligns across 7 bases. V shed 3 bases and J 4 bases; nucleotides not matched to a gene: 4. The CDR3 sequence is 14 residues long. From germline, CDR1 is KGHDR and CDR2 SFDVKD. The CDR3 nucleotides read TGTGCCACCAGTGATGGGGACAGTTTCTATGGCTACACCTTC. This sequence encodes CATSDGDSFYGYTF.

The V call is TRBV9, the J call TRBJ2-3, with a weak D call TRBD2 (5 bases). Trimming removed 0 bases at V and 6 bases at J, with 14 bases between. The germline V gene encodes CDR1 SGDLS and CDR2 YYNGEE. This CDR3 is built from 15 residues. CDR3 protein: CASSVVGNELDTQYF. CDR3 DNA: TGTGCCAGCAGCGTAGTCGGGAACGAGTTGGATACGCAGTATTTT. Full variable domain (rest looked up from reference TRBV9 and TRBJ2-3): DSGVTQTPKHLITATGQRVTLRCSPRSGDLSVYWYQQSLDQGLQFLIQYYNGEERAKGNILERFSAQQFPDLHSELNLSSLELGDSALYFCASSVVGNELDTQYFGPGTRLTVL.

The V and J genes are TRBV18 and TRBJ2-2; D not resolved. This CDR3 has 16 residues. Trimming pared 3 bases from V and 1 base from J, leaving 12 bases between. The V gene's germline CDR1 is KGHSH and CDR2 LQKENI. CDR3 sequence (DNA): TGTGCCAGCTCACCCGTGGCAGTCGAGAACACCGGGGAGCTGTTTTTT. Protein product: CASSPVAVENTGELFF.